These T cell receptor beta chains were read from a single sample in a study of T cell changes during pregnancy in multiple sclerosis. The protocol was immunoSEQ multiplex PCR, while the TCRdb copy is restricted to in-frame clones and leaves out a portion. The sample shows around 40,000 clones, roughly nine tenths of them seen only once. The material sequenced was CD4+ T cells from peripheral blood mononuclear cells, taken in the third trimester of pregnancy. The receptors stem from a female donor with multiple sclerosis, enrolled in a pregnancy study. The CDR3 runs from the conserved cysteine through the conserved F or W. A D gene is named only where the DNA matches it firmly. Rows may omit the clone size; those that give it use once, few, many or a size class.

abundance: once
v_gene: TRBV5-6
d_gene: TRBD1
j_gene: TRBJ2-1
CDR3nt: TGTGCCAGCAGCTTAACAGGGGGCTCCATTAACTACAATGAGCAGTTCTTC
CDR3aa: CASSLTGGSINYNEQFF

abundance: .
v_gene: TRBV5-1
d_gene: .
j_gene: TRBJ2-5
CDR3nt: TGCGCCAGCACCCCAGGGTCTAGTGTGGTCGTGGAGACCCAGTACTTC
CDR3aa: CASTPGSSVVVETQYF

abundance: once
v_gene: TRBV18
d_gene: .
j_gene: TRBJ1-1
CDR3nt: TGTGCCAGCTCACCATACGGGGGAACTGAAGCTTTCTTT
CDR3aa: CASSPYGGTEAFF

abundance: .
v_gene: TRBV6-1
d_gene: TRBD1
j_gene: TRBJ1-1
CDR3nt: TGTGCCAGCAGTGAATTCGGGAGGGGGCATAAGAACACTGAAGCTTTCTTT
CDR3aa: CASSEFGRGHKNTEAFF

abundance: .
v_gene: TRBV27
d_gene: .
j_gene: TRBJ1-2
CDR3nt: TGTGCCAGCAGTGCCACTCTTCAACAGTTTAACTATGGCTACACCTTC
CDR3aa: CASSATLQQFNYGYTF

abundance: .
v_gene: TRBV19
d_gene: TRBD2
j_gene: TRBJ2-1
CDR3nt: TGTGCCAGCGCAGACGCGACTAGCGGAGGGGGATACAATGAGCAGTTCTTC
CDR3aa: CASADATSGGGYNEQFF

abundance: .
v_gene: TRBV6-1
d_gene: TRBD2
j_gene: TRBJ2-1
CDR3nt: TGTGCCAGCAGTGAGCACTGGACCTTAGCGGGAGATGTTATCGGGAATGAGCAGTTCTTC
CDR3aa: CASSEHWTLAGDVIGNEQFF

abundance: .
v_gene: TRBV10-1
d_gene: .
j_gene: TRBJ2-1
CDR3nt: TGCGCCAGCAGCCAGAATGAGGGTAATGAGCAGTTCTTC
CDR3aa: CASSQNEGNEQFF

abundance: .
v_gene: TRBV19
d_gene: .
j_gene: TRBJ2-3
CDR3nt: TGTGCCAGTAGCGACCGGGTGGCAGATACGCAGTATTTT
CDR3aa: CASSDRVADTQYF

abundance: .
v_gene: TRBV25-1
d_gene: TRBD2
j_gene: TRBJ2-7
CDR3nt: TGTGCCAGCAGTGAGTCACGCGGGGGGCCCTACGAGCAGTACTTC
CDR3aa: CASSESRGGPYEQYF

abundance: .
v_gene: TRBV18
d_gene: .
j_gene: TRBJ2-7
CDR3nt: TGTGCCAGCTCACCCGCTACCGGGAGCTCCTACGAGCAGTACTTC
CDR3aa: CASSPATGSSYEQYF

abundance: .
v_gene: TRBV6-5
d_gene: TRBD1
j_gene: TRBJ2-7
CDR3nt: TGTGCCAGCCTAGGACAGGGGGCGGGCGAGCAGTACTTC
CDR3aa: CASLGQGAGEQYF

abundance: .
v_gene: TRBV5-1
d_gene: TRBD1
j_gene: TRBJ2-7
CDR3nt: TGCGCCAGCAGCTGGACAGGGGGCTACGAGCAGTACTTC
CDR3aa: CASSWTGGYEQYF

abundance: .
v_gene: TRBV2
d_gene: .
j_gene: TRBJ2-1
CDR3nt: TGTGCCACAAGGATTGGACTTGAAGAGTTCTTC
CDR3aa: CATRIGLEEFF

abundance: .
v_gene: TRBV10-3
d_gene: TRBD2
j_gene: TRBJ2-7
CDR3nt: TGTGCCATCAGTACCTTAGCGGGGCCCTACGAGCAGTACTTC
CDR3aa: CAISTLAGPYEQYF

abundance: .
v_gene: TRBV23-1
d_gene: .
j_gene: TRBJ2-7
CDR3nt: TGCGCCACCCCCAGAGGTAGCTCCTACGAGCAGTACTTC
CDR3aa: CATPRGSSYEQYF

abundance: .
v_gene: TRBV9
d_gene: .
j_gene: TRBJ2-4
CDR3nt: TGTGCCAGCAGTGCAGGATCCCAAATCAACATTCAGTACTTC
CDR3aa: CASSAGSQINIQYF

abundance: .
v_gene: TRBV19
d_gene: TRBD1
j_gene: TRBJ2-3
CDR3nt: TGTGCCAGTAGTAGGGCGACAGGGGGCGGGATAGATACGCAGTATTTT
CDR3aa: CASSRATGGGIDTQYF

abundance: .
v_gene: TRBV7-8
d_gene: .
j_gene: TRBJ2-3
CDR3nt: TGTGCCAGCAGCCAAAATTTGGCAGGGGATGGCACAGATACGCAGTATTTT
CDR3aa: CASSQNLAGDGTDTQYF

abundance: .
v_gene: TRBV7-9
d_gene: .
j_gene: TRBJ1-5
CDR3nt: TGTGCCAGCAGCACAGACAGTCCAGAACAGCCCCAGCATTTT
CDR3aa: CASSTDSPEQPQHF

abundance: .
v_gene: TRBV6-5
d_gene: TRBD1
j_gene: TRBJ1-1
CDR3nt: TGTGCCAGCAGTCGGGACAGGGCCATGAACACTGAAGCTTTCTTT
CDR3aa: CASSRDRAMNTEAFF

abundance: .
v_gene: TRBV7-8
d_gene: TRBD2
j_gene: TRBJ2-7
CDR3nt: TGTGCCAGCAGCCACGGACTAGCGGGAGAGCAGTACTTC
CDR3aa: CASSHGLAGEQYF

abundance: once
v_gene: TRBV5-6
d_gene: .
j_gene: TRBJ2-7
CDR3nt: TGTGCCAGCAGCTTGGGTAAATACGAGCAGTACTTC
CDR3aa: CASSLGKYEQYF

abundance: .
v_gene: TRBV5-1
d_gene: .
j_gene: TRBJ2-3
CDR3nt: TGCGCCAGCAGCTTGCTATTCACCCGGGGCACAGATACGCAGTATTTT
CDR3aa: CASSLLFTRGTDTQYF

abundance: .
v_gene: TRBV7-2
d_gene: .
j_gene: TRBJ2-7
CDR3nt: TGTGCCAGCGGGGTGGTGGGGAGTAACGAGCAGTACTTC
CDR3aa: CASGVVGSNEQYF

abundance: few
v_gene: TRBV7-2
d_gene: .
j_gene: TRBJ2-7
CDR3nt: TGTGCCAGCAGCCTGAGACCCCAAAGGGGCGAGCAGTACTTC
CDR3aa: CASSLRPQRGEQYF

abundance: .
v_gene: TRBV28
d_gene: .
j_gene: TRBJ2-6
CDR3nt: TGTGCCAGCAGCCGCGGGGTGAAGTCCGGGGCCAACGTCCTGACTTTC
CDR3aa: CASSRGVKSGANVLTF

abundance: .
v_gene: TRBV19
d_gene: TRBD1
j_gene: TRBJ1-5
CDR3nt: TGTGCCAGTAGTGCACAGGGGATCGGCAATCAGCCCCAGCATTTT
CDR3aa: CASSAQGIGNQPQHF

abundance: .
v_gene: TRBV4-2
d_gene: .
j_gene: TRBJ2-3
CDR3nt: TGTGCCAGCAGCCAAGATAGGGAGCGGAACACAGATACGCAGTATTTT
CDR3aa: CASSQDRERNTDTQYF

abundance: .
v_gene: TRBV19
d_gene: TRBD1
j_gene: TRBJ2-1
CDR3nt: TGTGCCAGTAGTCCCCGACAGGGAATGGGGAATGAGCAGTTCTTC
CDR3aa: CASSPRQGMGNEQFF

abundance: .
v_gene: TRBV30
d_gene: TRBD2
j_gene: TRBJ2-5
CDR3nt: TGTGCCTGGAGTCTCAGCGGGAGCCTTTCGTCAGAGACCCAGTACTTC
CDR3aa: CAWSLSGSLSSETQYF

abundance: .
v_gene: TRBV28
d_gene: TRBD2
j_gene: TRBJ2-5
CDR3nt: TGTGCCAGCAGTTTAATAGTGGCGGGAGGGTTAGAGACCCAGTACTTC
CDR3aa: CASSLIVAGGLETQYF

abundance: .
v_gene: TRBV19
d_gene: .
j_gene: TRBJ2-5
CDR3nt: TGTGCCAGTAGTATAACAGGGACCCAGTACTTC
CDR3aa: CASSITGTQYF

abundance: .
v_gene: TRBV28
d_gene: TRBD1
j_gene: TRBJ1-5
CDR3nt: TGTGCCAGCAGTTCGCAGACAGGGAAAGTAAGTCAGCCCCAGCATTTT
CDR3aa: CASSSQTGKVSQPQHF

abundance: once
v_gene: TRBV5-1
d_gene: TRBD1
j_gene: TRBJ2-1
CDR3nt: TGCGCCAGCAGCGCTACAGGGGGCTGGAATGAGCAGTTCTTC
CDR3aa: CASSATGGWNEQFF

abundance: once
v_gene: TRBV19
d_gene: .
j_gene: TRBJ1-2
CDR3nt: TGTGCCAGTAGTATCGGCCAGGGGTCTAACTATGGCTACACCTTC
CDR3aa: CASSIGQGSNYGYTF

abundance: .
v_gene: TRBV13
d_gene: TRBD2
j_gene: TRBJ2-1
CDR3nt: TGTGCCAGCAGCTTAGGCCCAACTAGCGGTGTCTGGCGGGAGCCCTCCTACAATGAGCAGTTCTTC
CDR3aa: CASSLGPTSGVWREPSYNEQFF

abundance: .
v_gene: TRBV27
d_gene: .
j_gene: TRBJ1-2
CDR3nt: TGTGCCAGCAGACAGGGACCTGCCTATGGCTACACCTTC
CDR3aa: CASRQGPAYGYTF

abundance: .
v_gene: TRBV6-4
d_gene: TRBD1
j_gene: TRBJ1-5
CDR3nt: TGTGCCAGCAGCTTGGGACAGGAGGGTTTTCAGCCCCAGCATTTT
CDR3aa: CASSLGQEGFQPQHF

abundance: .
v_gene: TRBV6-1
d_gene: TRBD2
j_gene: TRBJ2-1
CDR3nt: TGTGCCAGCAGTGAAGCGCTGGCGGGAGGGGGGGAGCAGTTCTTC
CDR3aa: CASSEALAGGGEQFF

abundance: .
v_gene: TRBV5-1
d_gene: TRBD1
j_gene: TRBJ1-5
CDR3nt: TGCGCCAGCAGCTTGGAGGGGGCGAATCAGCCCCAGCATTTT
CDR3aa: CASSLEGANQPQHF

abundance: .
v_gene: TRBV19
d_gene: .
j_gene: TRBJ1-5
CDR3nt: TGTGCCAGTAGTATAGGATTTCAGGAGGGTCAGCCCCAGCATTTT
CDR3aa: CASSIGFQEGQPQHF

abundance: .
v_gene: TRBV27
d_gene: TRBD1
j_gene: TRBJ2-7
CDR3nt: TGTGCCAGCAGACCGGGACAGGGGGAAGGGGAGCAGTACTTC
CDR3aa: CASRPGQGEGEQYF

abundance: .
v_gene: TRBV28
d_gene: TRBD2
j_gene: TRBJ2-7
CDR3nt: TGTGCCAGCAGTCGAAGGACTAGCACCTACGAGCAGTACTTC
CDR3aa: CASSRRTSTYEQYF

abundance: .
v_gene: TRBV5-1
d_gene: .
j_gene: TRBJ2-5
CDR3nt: TGCGCCAGCAGCTTGTTTGGAGGAACATCGGCGGAGACCCAGTACTTC
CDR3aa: CASSLFGGTSAETQYF

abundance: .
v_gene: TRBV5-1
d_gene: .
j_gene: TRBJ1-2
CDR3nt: TGCGCCAGCAGCTTGATATCTGGGGGCCTTGACTATGGCTACACCTTC
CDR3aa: CASSLISGGLDYGYTF

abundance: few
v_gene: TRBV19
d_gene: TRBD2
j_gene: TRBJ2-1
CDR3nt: TGTGCCAGTAGTAACCTGGCGGGAGATCTATACAATGAGCAGTTCTTC
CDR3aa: CASSNLAGDLYNEQFF

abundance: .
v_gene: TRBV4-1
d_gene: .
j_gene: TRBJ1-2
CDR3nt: TGCGCCAGCAGCCTCCCACAGGGTGGTGGAAGTGGCTACACCTTC
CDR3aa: CASSLPQGGGSGYTF

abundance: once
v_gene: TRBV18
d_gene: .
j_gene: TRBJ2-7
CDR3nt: TGTGCCAGCTCACCAGTAGGGACCGTTCGCGGGAACGAGCAGTACTTC
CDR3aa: CASSPVGTVRGNEQYF

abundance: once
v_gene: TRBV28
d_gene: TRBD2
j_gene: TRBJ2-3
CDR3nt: TGTGCCAGCAGTGATAGCGGGAGGGCAGATACGCAGTATTTT
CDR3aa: CASSDSGRADTQYF

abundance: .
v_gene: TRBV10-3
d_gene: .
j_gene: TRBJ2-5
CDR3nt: TGTGCCATCAGTGAGATGGGCGGGGAGGGGGCCCAGTACTTC
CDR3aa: CAISEMGGEGAQYF

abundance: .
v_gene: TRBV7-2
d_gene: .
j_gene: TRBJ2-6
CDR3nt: TGTGCCAGCAGCCACCGACGGGTCTCTGGGGCCAACGTCCTGACTTTC
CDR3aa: CASSHRRVSGANVLTF

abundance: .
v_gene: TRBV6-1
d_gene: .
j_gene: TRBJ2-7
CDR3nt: TGTGCCAGTGGTCTACGTACCTACGAGCAGTACTTC
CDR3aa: CASGLRTYEQYF

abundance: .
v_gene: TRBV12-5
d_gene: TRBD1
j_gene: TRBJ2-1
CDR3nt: TGTGCTAGTGGTTTGGCAACAGGGGGCGAGCAGTTCTTC
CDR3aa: CASGLATGGEQFF

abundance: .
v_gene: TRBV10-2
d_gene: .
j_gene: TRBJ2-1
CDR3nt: TGCGCCAGCATTAATCCTCTAGGAAACAATGAGCAGTTCTTC
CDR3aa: CASINPLGNNEQFF